One T cell receptor (beta chain) is described in this entry. Its cognate antigen is unknown. The data were obtained in a study of T cells in Graves' hyperthyroidism and ophthalmopathy. Findings and caveats of the study: Most clonotypes expanded in the thyroid (above 0.001) were also present in blood.

V was clipped by 2 bases and J by 3 bases, with 20 bases between them. The CDR3 is 18 amino acids. Germline V gene data show CDR1 as SGHVT and CDR2 as SQSDAQ. RNA transcripts served as the template for amplifying TCR beta CDR3 regions. A first-round RT-PCR of the TCR CDR3 used the HTBI primer set. MiXCR, run by TCRdb on the multiplex PCR reads, gives a single entry per CDR3 protein. The profile shows some 800,000 distinct CDR3 sequences, over 35% of them singletons. V gene TRBV7-4 combines with J gene TRBJ1-5; D unresolved. This sequence originates from a man in his late teens or twenties with Graves' hyperthyroidism. Sequencing was carried out using blood. For the CDR3, the DNA is TGTGCCAGCAGCTTAATGGGAATCAGCCCTGGAGACAATCAGCCCCAGCATTTT. Protein sequence: CASSLMGISPGDNQPQHF. The complete variable domain, with remaining parts taken from reference TRBV7-4 and TRBJ1-5, reads GAGVSQSPRYKVAKRGRDVALRCDSISGHVTLYWYRQTLGQGSEVLTYSQSDAQRDKSGRPSGRFSAERPERSVSTLKIQRTEQGDSAVYLCASSLMGISPGDNQPQHFGDGTRLSIL.